The T cell receptor beta chain under discussion was sequenced for a study of monozygotic twins with inflammatory bowel disease. Findings and limits, study-wide: Patients got different immunosuppressive treatments, which may have made their repertoires more variable. Different subtypes (of T cells) could not be told apart from one another.

The CDR3 contains 18 residues. Germline V gene lookup returns CDR1 SGHAT and CDR2 FQNNGV. With regard to this clonotype: Its target is unknown.

Reanalyzing the 5' RACE reads, TCRdb keeps one entry per CDR3 protein, without DNA. Its table lists approximately 330,000 distinct CDR3 sequences. T cells were not sorted, and total RNA was isolated straight from whole blood. The chain employs TRBV11-2 and TRBJ1-2; TCRdb indicates TRBD1, and absent DNA this call remains unverified. Sequencing was carried out using blood. The source is a human donor with ulcerative colitis or Crohn's disease, or a healthy co-twin of an affected twin (not recorded which). CDR3 sequence: CASSPVFGQAKDNYGYTF. The whole variable domain, filled in from reference TRBV11-2 and TRBJ1-2, reads EAGVAQSPRYKIIEKRQSVAFWCNPISGHATLYWYQQILGQGPKLLIQFQNNGVVDDSQLPKDRFSAERLKGVDSTLKIQPAKLEDSAVYLCASSPVFGQAKDNYGYTFGSGTRLTVV.